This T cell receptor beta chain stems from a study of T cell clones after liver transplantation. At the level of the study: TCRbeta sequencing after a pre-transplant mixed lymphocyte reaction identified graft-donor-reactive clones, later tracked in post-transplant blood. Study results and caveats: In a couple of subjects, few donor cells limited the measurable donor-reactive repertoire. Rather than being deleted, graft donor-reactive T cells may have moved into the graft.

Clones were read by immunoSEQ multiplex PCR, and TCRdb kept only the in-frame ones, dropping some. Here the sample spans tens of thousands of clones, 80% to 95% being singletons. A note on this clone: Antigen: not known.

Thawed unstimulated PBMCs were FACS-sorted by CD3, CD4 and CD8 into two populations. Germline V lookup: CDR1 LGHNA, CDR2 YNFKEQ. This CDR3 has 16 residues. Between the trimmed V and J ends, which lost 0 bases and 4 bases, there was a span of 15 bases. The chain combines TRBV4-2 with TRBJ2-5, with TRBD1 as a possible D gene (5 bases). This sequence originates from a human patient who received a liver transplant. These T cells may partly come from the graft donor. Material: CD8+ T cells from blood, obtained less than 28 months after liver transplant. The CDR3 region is CASSQDGAYSAETQYF. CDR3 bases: TGTGCCAGCAGCCAAGATGGGGCATACTCCGCAGAGACCCAGTACTTC.